One sample yielded the 8 T cell receptor beta chains listed below, sequenced in a study of radiotherapy plus CTLA-4 blockade in lung cancer. TCRdb keeps only in-frame clones here, not all; method: immunoSEQ multiplex PCR. The data hold fewer than 150,000 clones, with about 77% observed a single time. The sequencing here drew on peripheral blood, taken from a patient treated with radiotherapy plus ipilimumab. Every receptor here comes from a human donor with non-small cell lung cancer who had a partial response to radiotherapy plus ipilimumab.

This rearrangement joins TRBV28 to TRBJ2-7; 13 bases are shared with TRBD2. The CDR3 spans 15 residues. With 3 bases clipped from V and 2 bases from J, the junction kept 1 base outside the gene matches. The germline gives CDR1 MDHEN, CDR2 SYDVKM. This CDR3 reads CASSLGLAGTYEQYF. In DNA form, the CDR3 reads TGTGCCAGCAGTTTGGGACTAGCGGGAACCTACGAGCAGTACTTC.

The chain uses TRBV5-8 and TRBJ1-4, with D maybe TRBD1 (6 bases). This CDR3 comprises 16 residues. CDR1 is SGHTS, CDR2 YDEGEE, per germline. The V gene lost 1 base and the J gene lost 6 bases, with 16 bases spanning the gap. The DNA for the CDR3 is TGTGCCAGCAGCTTGTCGTATCAGGGGATGGATGAAAAACTGTTTTTT. As protein: CASSLSYQGMDEKLFF. The full variable domain, rest sourced from reference TRBV5-8 and TRBJ1-4, is EAGVTQSPTHLIKTRGQQATLRCSPISGHTSVYWYQQALGLGLQFLLWYDEGEERNRGNFPPRFSGRQFPNYSSELNVNALELEDSALYLCASSLSYQGMDEKLFFGSGTQLSVL.

V gene TRBV7-2 combines with J gene TRBJ1-3; D gene uncertain. The CDR3 is 15 amino acids. Per the germline V gene, CDR1 is SGHTA and CDR2 is FQGNSA. V dropped 1 base and J dropped 5 bases, with 12 bases sitting between them. The CDR3 region is CASSLGSSSRNTIYF. The CDR3 DNA is TGTGCCAGCAGCTTAGGATCCAGTTCGAGAAACACCATATATTTT.

The chain uses TRBV4-3 and TRBJ2-2; 13 positions agree with TRBD2. The germline CDR1 and CDR2 sequences are LGHNA and YSLEER. The CDR3 runs to 15 residues. Germline trimming cut 4 bases from V and 5 bases from J; bases unmatched to any gene: 1. In DNA, the CDR3 is TGCGCCAGCAGCCGGACTAGCGGGAGTACCGGGGAGCTGTTTTTT. Its translation: CASSRTSGSTGELFF.

J is TRBJ2-7 and V is TRBV6-5, with TRBD2 matching 9 bases. Per the germline V gene, CDR1 is MNHEY and CDR2 is SVGAGI. The V gene end was trimmed by 6 bases and the J gene end by 3 bases; junction bases not matched to a gene: 6. This CDR3 spans 14 amino acids. CDR3 residues: CASSLISGSYEQYF. The CDR3 DNA is TGTGCCAGCAGCCTTATTAGCGGGAGCTACGAGCAGTACTTC.

This chain joins TRBV27 and TRBJ1-5, with 7 bases aligning to TRBD1. CDR3 length equals 14 residues. V dropped 5 bases and J dropped 5; count of bases not matched to a gene: 6. Germline V gives CDR1 MNHEY, CDR2 SMNVEV (reference sequence). The CDR3 region has the DNA TGTGCCAGCAGTCTAACAGGGGACTATCAGCCCCAGCATTTT. Its translation is CASSLTGDYQPQHF.

This chain connects TRBV7-6 to TRBJ2-3; weak D call: TRBD2 (5 bases). CDR1 and CDR2 (germline): SGHVS, FNYEAQ. The CDR3 consists of 17 residues. Trimming took 5 bases from V and 3 from J, leaving 21 bases between them. The CDR3 nucleotides are TGTGCCAGCAGCCCCCGAGGGATGTCGGCAACAACAGATACGCAGTATTTT. Translated, it gives CASSPRGMSATTDTQYF.

The chain links TRBV11-3 to TRBJ1-5, with TRBD1 matching 9 bases. J was trimmed by 0 bases and V by 4 bases; bases with no gene match: 7. Germline V CDR1 and CDR2: SGHNT, YENEEA. The CDR3 has 17 residues. The CDR3: CASSCGTGQYSNQPQHF. The DNA for the CDR3 is TGTGCCAGCAGCTGCGGGACAGGGCAATATAGCAATCAGCCCCAGCATTTT.